The entry below describes one TCR beta chain. This specimen belongs to a study of T cells after yellow fever vaccination. TCRdb re-called the 5' RACE reads through MiXCR, storing one row per CDR3 protein. This sample has roughly 520,000 distinct CDR3 sequences, with 20% to 25% found just once. The TCR originated in a young man who received the YFV17D yellow fever vaccine. The starting material was PBMCs, obtained roughly 20 days after the first yellow fever vaccination.

The CDR3 region is CASCSDGTEAFF. The CDR3 DNA reads as TGTGCCAGCTGCTCCGATGGCACTGAAGCTTTCTTT. The genes are TRBV5-6 and TRBJ1-1; D gene unclear. V was pared by 7 bases and J by 4 bases, with 11 bases between. This CDR3 region has 12 residues. Looked up from germline, CDR1 is SGHDT and CDR2 is YYEEEE.